This entry features one T cell receptor (beta chain) sequence. This clone has a handful of counts. The specificity of this receptor is unknown. There are no base qualities to consult, and no much larger clone falls within one base. In the prospective study, participants were 18 to 89 years old, resided in about 25 geographic areas of the United States, and were enrolled through a virtual design. To assign participants to cohorts, the prospective study relied on clinical history that participants themselves reported in a screening survey and a study questionnaire. Recovered participants in ImmuneRACE Cohort 3 were defined as having two consecutive negative NP/OP PCR tests, clearance from a healthcare professional, or resolution of symptoms. In the prospective study, whole blood, serum and a nasopharyngeal or oropharyngeal swab were collected from each participant by mobile phlebotomists. Participants in the prospective study had the option to provide additional blood draws and questionnaires over an approximately 2-month period. Prospective study blood samples were shipped either frozen or at room temperature before DNA extraction.

TCRbeta CDR3 regions were amplified from genomic DNA by means of the immunoSEQ Assay, a bias-controlled multiplex PCR. The authors processed their data as follows. Nucleated cell counts per sample were estimated from amplification of reference gene primers within the assay. To quantify the absolute abundance of each unique TCRbeta CDR3 rearrangement, sequence reads were collapsed and filtered. For each sample, productive Simpson clonality was calculated as the square root of Simpson's diversity index across productive rearrangements. TCRdb holds this immuneACCESS table with in-frame rearrangements only. Some clones are missing; in checked studies, unresolved V genes explain under half, and the rest has no known cause. V, J and clone size reflect that table, while D and trimming were determined from the DNA. This sample gives 450,000 to 600,000 clones in total; roughly 87% of them show up just once. The ten biggest clones cover about 0.75% of the sample.

From the germline V gene, CDR1 is MGHRA and CDR2 is YSYEKL. Cut back by 1 base and 2 bases, the V and J ends lie 18 bases apart. Reading from cysteine to phenylalanine, the CDR3 counts 19 amino acids. Kept here is only the CDR3 DNA, which spans 57 bases and is read in frame from base 1. This sample is part of a study of blood T cell repertoires in COVID-19 (dated by TCRdb to 2018 to 2020). Notes on the research overall: Samples from collaborators originated in the United States, Italy and Spain and spanned both the acute and convalescent phases of COVID-19. The sample metadata nearly always contained a de-identified subject ID, COVID-19 status, age in years and sex. The repertoires were released in a freely available public database meant as a resource for research on the immune response to SARS-CoV-2. The prospective study material was composed of cDNA or gDNA derived from T cells, B-cell-depleted T cells, or PBMCs. The samples were drawn from the first 160 participants of the ongoing ImmuneRACE study and from 950 to 1,500 subjects provided by 6 global collaborators. Where HLA class I and class II types were available, the types were taken from metadata supplied by the sample provider, not from assay-based typing. Deeply sampled blood TCRbeta repertoires from subjects exposed to, actively infected with, or recovered from COVID-19 were included in the dataset.

Points the paper makes about the study in general: How much clinical and demographic metadata was included differed by source and by participant, and the metadata was provided uncurated.

The chain joins TRBV4-1 to TRBJ1-6; TRBD1 might be the D gene, on 6 matching bases. The source material was PBMCs or T cells enriched from blood (not recorded which). The source of this sequence is a woman between 18 and 30 years old who had recovered from COVID-19. For the CDR3, the sequence is CASSQGQATRGAYNSPLHF. The DNA is as follows: TGCGCCAGCAGCCAAGGACAGGCTACACGGGGGGCCTATAATTCACCCCTCCACTTT.